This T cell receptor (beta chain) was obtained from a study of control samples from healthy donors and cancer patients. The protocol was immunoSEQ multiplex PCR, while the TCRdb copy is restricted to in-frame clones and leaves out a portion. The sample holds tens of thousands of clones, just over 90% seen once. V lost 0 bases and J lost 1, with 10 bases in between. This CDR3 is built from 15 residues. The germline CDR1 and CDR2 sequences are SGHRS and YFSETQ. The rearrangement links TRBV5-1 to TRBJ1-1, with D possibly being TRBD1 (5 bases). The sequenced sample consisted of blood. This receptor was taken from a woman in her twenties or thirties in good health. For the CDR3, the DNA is TGCGCCAGCAGCTTGGTTGGGGCGTGGAACACTGAAGCTTTCTTT. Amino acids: CASSLVGAWNTEAFF. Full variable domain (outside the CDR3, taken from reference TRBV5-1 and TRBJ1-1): KAGVTQTPRYLIKTRGQQVTLSCSPISGHRSVSWYQQTPGQGLQFLFEYFSETQRNKGNFPGRFSGRQFSNSRSEMNVSTLELGDSALYLCASSLVGAWNTEAFFGQGTRLTVV.